One sample yielded the 24 T cell receptor beta chains listed below, sequenced in a study of T cell clonotyping in hematopoietic cell transplantation. Using immunoSEQ multiplex PCR, the repertoire was profiled, and TCRdb retains in-frame clones only, with some absent. Among 40,000 to 55,000 clones listed, approximately 94% were seen once. The sequencing input was peripheral blood mononuclear cells. These receptors all come from a woman in her 50s in good health. Some clones in this sample may be carry-over from other donors' samples.

The V and J genes are TRBV7-2 and TRBJ2-2, with D unclear. The V gene's germline CDR1 is SGHTA and CDR2 FQGNSA. CDR3 length equals 14 residues. Deletions cut 5 bases from V and 6 bases from J, with 13 bases between. The DNA for the CDR3 is TGTGCCAGCAGCCTACGGATCTCTCCCGGGGAGCTGTTTTTT. Translation: CASSLRISPGELFF.

The chain employs TRBV28 and TRBJ2-2; D not resolved. The CDR3 is made up of 14 amino acids. V was trimmed by 3 bases and J by 1 base, leaving 6 bases between them. CDR1 is MDHEN and CDR2 is SYDVKM in the germline V gene. This CDR3 is CASSFEVNTGELFF. The CDR3, as DNA: TGTGCCAGCAGTTTTGAAGTGAACACCGGGGAGCTGTTTTTT.

This chain uses TRBV6-5 with TRBJ1-1; D call uncertain. V was shortened by 0 bases and J by 7 bases, with 9 bases between the two germline ends. Germline assignment: CDR1 MNHEY and CDR2 SVGAGI. The CDR3 runs to 13 residues. CDR3 DNA sequence: TGTGCCAGCAGTTACTCAGTGACGGATGAAGCTTTCTTT. Amino acids: CASSYSVTDEAFF.

The J gene is TRBJ1-1, the V gene TRBV7-3; D unresolved. The CDR3 runs to 13 residues. The germline V gene has CDR1 SGHTA and CDR2 FQGTGA. V was pared by 2 bases and J by 4 bases, with 8 bases between. The CDR3 nucleotides read TGTGCCAGCAGCTTAGAGTTGCGCACTGAAGCTTTCTTT. Protein product: CASSLELRTEAFF.

This rearrangement joins TRBV5-4 to TRBJ2-5; D is possibly TRBD1 or TRBD2 (5 bases each). Looked up from germline, CDR1 is SGHNT and CDR2 is YYREEE (reference sequence). This CDR3 contains 14 residues. V gave up 4 bases and J gave up 1 base, with 11 bases separating them. The CDR3 nucleotides read TGTGCCAGCAGCGGCCGGGACGGCCAAGAGACCCAGTACTTC. Translating it yields CASSGRDGQETQYF.

On this clone: An end of the junction does not agree with germline; a read error may underlie this. Other DNA sequences of this sample code for an identical CDR3. This chain uses TRBV19 with TRBJ1-1; D is ambiguous. Per the germline V gene, CDR1 is LNHDA and CDR2 is SQIVND (reference sequence). This CDR3 region has 13 residues. The CDR3: CASTPARGTEAFF. The CDR3 DNA sequence: TGTGCGAGTACGCCGGCTCGCGGCACTGAAGCTTTCTTT.

This rearrangement joins TRBV6-6 to TRBJ2-7, with D possibly being TRBD1 (6 bases). Trimming shortened V by 8 bases and J by 4 bases, and 21 bases separated the two germline ends. The CDR3 is 15 amino acids. Germline V lookup: CDR1 MNHNY, CDR2 SVGAGI (reference sequence). The CDR3 bases are TGTGCCAGCCGCGAGTCTCGGACAGCTTTGTACGAGCAGTACTTC. This codes for CASRESRTALYEQYF.

V gene TRBV7-2 combines with J gene TRBJ1-2, with D possibly matching TRBD1 (5 bases). Germline V lookup: CDR1 SGHTA, CDR2 FQGNSA. The CDR3 runs to 15 residues. V was cut by 5 bases and J by 1 base, with 14 bases left in between. CDR3 sequence: CASSLGVGDNYGYTF. CDR3 nucleotide sequence: TGTGCCAGCAGCCTAGGGGTGGGAGATAACTATGGCTACACCTTC.

The chain combines TRBV7-6 with TRBJ2-7, with 8 positions matching TRBD2. CDR1 SGHVS and CDR2 FNYEAQ come from the germline V gene. The CDR3 is 15 residues long. The V and J ends lost 5 bases and 2 bases, in that order; junction bases with no gene match: 8. CDR3 bases: TGTGCCAGCAGCAGGACTAGCTCGGGAGCCTACGAGCAGTACTTC. Residues: CASSRTSSGAYEQYF. Full variable domain (rest looked up from reference TRBV7-6 and TRBJ2-7): GAGVSQSPRYKVTKRGQDVALRCDPISGHVSLYWYRQALGQGPEFLTYFNYEAQQDKSGLPNDRFSAERPEGSISTLTIQRTEQRDSAMYRCASSRTSSGAYEQYFGPGTRLTVT.

The chain is built from TRBV25-1 and TRBJ2-5; possibly TRBD1 or TRBD2 for D (5 bases each). V shed 3 bases and J shed 2 bases, with 19 bases lying between them. The CDR3 extends over 17 amino acids. Germline assignment: CDR1 MGHDK and CDR2 SYGVNS. The CDR3 reads CASSDRYGSGPQETQYF. CDR3 sequence (DNA): TGTGCCAGCAGTGATAGATATGGGTCGGGACCTCAAGAGACCCAGTACTTC.

This chain links TRBV6-6 with TRBJ1-3; 7 nucleotides agree with TRBD1. V shed 4 bases and J 2 bases; nucleotides not matched to a gene: 8. CDR3 length: 16 residues. Germline CDR1 reads MNHNY; CDR2 reads SVGAGI (reference sequence). CDR3 sequence reads: CASSLTQGGTGNTIYF. CDR3 in DNA: TGTGCCAGCAGTTTGACTCAGGGGGGAACTGGAAACACCATATATTTT.

This chain joins TRBV9 and TRBJ2-2, with D possibly matching TRBD1 (6 bases). CDR3 length equals 18 residues. CDR1 and CDR2 (germline): SGDLS, YYNGEE. Trimming shortened V by 0 bases and J by 0 bases, and 15 bases separated the two germline ends. The CDR3 loop reads CASSVESRGTPNTGELFF. The CDR3 region has the DNA TGTGCCAGCAGCGTAGAATCCAGGGGCACGCCGAACACCGGGGAGCTGTTTTTT.

The rearrangement joins TRBV4-3 to TRBJ1-1, with 7 bases that match TRBD1. With 1 base clipped from V and 0 bases from J, the junction kept 2 bases outside the gene matches. CDR1 is LGHNA, CDR2 YSLEER, per germline. CDR3 size: 15 residues. The CDR3 DNA sequence: TGCGCCAGCAGCCAAGTCGGACAGGTGAACACTGAAGCTTTCTTT. Residues: CASSQVGQVNTEAFF.

The rearrangement uses TRBV4-1 and TRBJ2-7; no firm D call. Germline CDR1 is MGHRA and CDR2 is YSYEKL. CDR3 length: 18 amino acids. V lost 1 base and J 0 bases, leaving 19 bases between the germline ends. CDR3 amino acids: CASSQGAGLTESSYEQYF. CDR3 nucleotide sequence: TGCGCCAGCAGCCAAGGGGCAGGCCTTACCGAGAGCTCCTACGAGCAGTACTTC.

The rearrangement links TRBV5-1 to TRBJ2-3; TRBD2 matches 12 bases. CDR3 length equals 16 residues. From germline, CDR1 is SGHRS and CDR2 YFSETQ. The V segment lost 4 bases and the J segment 4 bases; nucleotides outside the gene matches: 7. CDR3 bases: TGCGCCAGCAGCCCCCTACTAGCGGGGGGCCCAGATACGCAGTATTTT. This sequence encodes CASSPLLAGGPDTQYF.

The V gene is TRBV19, the J gene TRBJ1-5; D possibly corresponds to TRBD1 (6 bases). From germline, CDR1 is LNHDA and CDR2 SQIVND (reference sequence). The V and J ends lost 10 bases and 11 bases respectively, with 27 bases between them. The CDR3 runs 15 residues. Here the CDR3 reads CATTGQPRSSESQHF. The CDR3 nucleotides read TGTGCCACCACGGGACAACCCCGTTCAAGTGAGTCCCAGCATTTT.

The chain is built from TRBV7-2 and TRBJ1-2; D may be TRBD1 (5 bases). Between the trimmed V and J ends, which lost 1 base and 2 bases, there was a span of 8 bases. Germline V gives CDR1 SGHTA, CDR2 FQGNSA. The CDR3 runs to 14 residues. CDR3 bases: TGTGCCAGCAGCTTAGTAGCAGGGAACTATGGCTACACCTTC. Translated, it gives CASSLVAGNYGYTF.

V and J are TRBV19 and TRBJ1-2; D ambiguous. Between the trimmed V and J ends, which lost 6 bases and 12 bases, there was a span of 17 bases. Germline lookup yields CDR1 LNHDA and CDR2 SQIVND (reference sequence). This CDR3 comprises 12 residues. The CDR3 nucleotides read TGTGCCAGTAGCTCCGGACCCATTACGGACACCTTC. Translated: CASSSGPITDTF.

The chain recombines TRBV28 with TRBJ1-2; D might be TRBD1 (6 bases). This CDR3 comprises 15 residues. V dropped 5 bases and J dropped 4 bases, with 17 bases sitting between them. Per the germline V gene, CDR1 is MDHEN and CDR2 is SYDVKM. For the CDR3, the DNA is TGTGCCAGCAGTCGTCGGGGGGGGCGAGCCTATGGCTACACCTTC. This translates into CASSRRGGRAYGYTF.

The chain links TRBV7-9 to TRBJ1-6, with D perhaps matching TRBD1 (5 bases). V was clipped by 0 bases and J by 5 bases, with 8 bases between them. The CDR3 has 15 residues. The germline V gene has CDR1 SEHNR and CDR2 FQNEAQ (reference sequence). CDR3 DNA sequence: TGTGCCAGCAGCTTAGCAGGGGCTGATAATTCACCCCTCCACTTT. It translates to CASSLAGADNSPLHF.

The chain uses TRBV19 and TRBJ1-4; weak D call: TRBD1 (6 bases). Germline V gene lookup returns CDR1 LNHDA and CDR2 SQIVND (reference sequence). V was trimmed by 7 bases and J by 8 bases, leaving 17 bases between them. The CDR3 totals 14 residues. The CDR3 here is CASNDRSHLEKLFF. As DNA, the CDR3 is TGTGCCAGTAATGACAGGTCGCATCTCGAAAAACTGTTTTTT. Variable domain in full (rest from reference TRBV19 and TRBJ1-4): DGGITQSPKYLFRKEGQNVTLSCEQNLNHDAMYWYRQDPGQGLRLIYYSQIVNDFQKGDIAEGYSVSREKKESFPLTVTSAQKNPTAFYLCASNDRSHLEKLFFGSGTQLSVL.

This chain uses TRBV7-9 with TRBJ2-1, with a possible D match to TRBD1 (6 bases). This CDR3 region has 15 residues. The V end lost 11 bases, the J end lost 1 base, and 18 bases lay between the germline ends. Germline CDR1 is SEHNR and CDR2 is FQNEAQ (reference sequence). CDR3 in DNA: TGTGCCTTCACAGGGCAGACTTTTTCCTACAATGAGCAGTTCTTC. Amino acids: CAFTGQTFSYNEQFF.

The chain has TRBV30 and TRBJ1-1, with TRBD1 as a possible D gene (6 bases). The CDR3 covers 13 residues. The V gene's germline CDR1 is GTSNPN and CDR2 SVGIG (reference sequence). Trimming left V 3 bases short and J 0 bases short, with 8 bases between. The CDR3 protein is CAWSGQMNTEAFF. As DNA, the CDR3 is TGTGCCTGGAGCGGACAGATGAACACTGAAGCTTTCTTT.

This clone showed up just once. J is TRBJ1-1 and V is TRBV9; no clear D. This CDR3 has 13 amino acids. Germline V gene lookup returns CDR1 SGDLS and CDR2 YYNGEE. Trimming cost V 0 bases and J 4 bases, with 7 bases left between them. The CDR3 is CASSVGIGTEAFF. The CDR3, as DNA: TGTGCCAGCAGCGTAGGCATCGGCACTGAAGCTTTCTTT.